Detailed here is one T cell receptor (beta chain). Its specificity is not known. This specimen comes from a study of cytomegalovirus exposure and HLA in healthy donors. Study-wide results and limits: The authors listed 150 to 200 TCR beta chains as cytomegalovirus-associated. TCR clusters originating in the first cohort tended to co-occur in the roughly 120 validation repertoires, according to a later analysis.

The repertoire was sequenced with immunoSEQ multiplex PCR; TCRdb's copy has only in-frame clones and lacks some. The sample yields about 330,000 clones, 80% to 90% seen once. The CDR3 runs to 12 residues. The V and J ends lost 5 bases and 9 bases, in that order; junction bases with no gene match: 6. Germline V gene lookup returns CDR1 LNHDA and CDR2 SQIVND (reference sequence). The genes are TRBV19 and TRBJ1-1; 7 nucleotides match TRBD1. This receptor was identified in a woman aged 18-29 years in good health and CMV-seronegative. The sequenced sample was PBMCs. CDR3 protein: CASSHRDRQAFF. For the CDR3, the DNA is TGTGCCAGTAGTCACCGGGACAGACAAGCTTTCTTT.